What follows describes a single TCR beta chain. This clonotype was detected ten times or more. This clone's antigen is unknown. Base qualities were left out, and no much larger clone turns up one base away. The CDR3 runs 17 residues from the cysteine to the phenylalanine. Left in the record is the CDR3 DNA by itself, 51 bases read in frame from the first base. Reading the germline V gene gives CDR1 MDHEN and CDR2 SYDVKM. V is trimmed back by 6 bases and J by 1 base, and the junction contains 12 bases that no gene match accounts for. This entry is derived from a study of CD8 T cells in ankylosing spondylitis (TCRdb year 2017). For context, the study as a whole: To find TCR variants linked to disease, the study profiled T cell receptor beta repertoires in ankylosing spondylitis patients and healthy donors. Peripheral blood samples were taken, and synovial fluid was additionally collected from ankylosing spondylitis patients. The whole study cohort included some 100 healthy donors and 20 to 25 ankylosing spondylitis patients.

Findings and caveats that apply to the study as a whole: Blood from ankylosing spondylitis patients appeared to be characterized by a TCR beta motif made up of under ten highly homologous amino acid variants. Some motif variants were previously reported in synovial fluid and blood of reactive arthritis patients, suggesting common disease-initiation mechanisms. In peripheral blood, the disease-linked clones were found at relatively low frequencies and had a CD8+ phenotype. According to the report, matched synovial fluid samples from ankylosing spondylitis patients were significantly enriched for the disease-linked clones.

The sequencing machine was an Illumina HiSeq 2500. TCR beta libraries were prepared by quantitative 5'-RACE with molecular barcodes. The published analysis was carried out like this. To identify disease-linked TCR variants, a new computational method was used, one built on a probabilistic model of VDJ rearrangement. TCRdb trimmed the raw reads at Q25, called clones with MiXCR and kept productive beta chains. CDR3 protein duplicates are merged, each entry listing the most common genes and DNA. The V and J calls and clone size come from TCRdb's table, not from the authors' own analysis. A total of 200,000 to 250,000 distinct CDR3 sequences appear in this sample, approximately 10% of them only once. The ten top clones hold about 19% of the sample.

Rearrangement joined TRBV28 to TRBJ1-5, and TRBD1 matches 7 of the central bases. The sequenced sample consisted of blood, either unsorted or a sorted T cell fraction (not recorded which). The source is a male donor with ankylosing spondylitis or in good health (not recorded which). The CDR3: CASSRDRVGVSNQPQHF. The DNA sequence is as follows: TGTGCCAGCAGCCGCGACAGGGTTGGGGTAAGCAATCAGCCCCAGCATTTT.